One sample yielded the 26 T cell receptor beta chains listed below, sequenced in a study of blood T cells in healthy people across ages. A sample-barcoded 5' primer and a J-beta primer mix were used in a second PCR of roughly 6 to 11 cycles. From the 5' RACE reads, TCRdb called clonotypes with MiXCR, one entry per CDR3 protein. This sample carries more than 1,400,000 distinct CDR3 sequences, around 39% of them seen once, and the ten largest clones take roughly 7.7%. Input material: blood. These receptors all stem from a woman aged 18-29 years in good health.

V is TRBV10-3 and J is TRBJ1-6; possibly TRBD1 for D (5 bases). Germline CDR1 is ENHRY and CDR2 is SYGVKD. The CDR3 has 13 residues. Trimming shortened V by 10 bases and J by 13 bases, and 20 bases separated the two germline ends. CDR3 sequence: CASSQGPSSPLHF. In DNA, the CDR3 is TGTGCCAGCAGCCAGGGTCCCAGCAGTCCCCTCCACTTT.

The chain uses TRBV6-5 and TRBJ2-7; D is perhaps TRBD2 (7 bases). The CDR3 extends over 16 amino acids. Germline values: CDR1 MNHEY, CDR2 SVGAGI. Trimming stripped 0 bases from V and 7 bases from J, with 19 bases between. The CDR3 region is CASSYSRGAGEGEQYF. The DNA for the CDR3 is TGTGCCAGCAGTTACTCGAGGGGGGCAGGGGAGGGTGAGCAGTACTTC.

The V and J genes are TRBV15 and TRBJ2-7, with D tentatively TRBD2 (5 bases). V lost 0 bases and J 0 bases, leaving 9 bases between the germline ends. CDR1 is LNHNV, CDR2 YYDKDF, per germline (reference sequence). This CDR3 is 15 amino acids long. DNA for the CDR3: TGTGCCACCAGCAGAGATCCTGGGAGCTCCTACGAGCAGTACTTC. Protein sequence: CATSRDPGSSYEQYF.

This clonotype was found once. The V call is TRBV6-2 or TRBV6-3, the J call TRBJ2-1; D is unresolved. Trimming took off 8 bases at V and 4 bases at J, with 9 bases between the two ends. CDR3 size: 12 residues. The germline V gene encodes CDR1 MNHEY and CDR2 SVGEGT. The CDR3 coding sequence is TGTGCCAGCCCCGGCGGATACAATGAGCAGTTCTTC. As protein: CASPGGYNEQFF.

There are a few counts of this clonotype. V is TRBV20-1 and J is TRBJ2-7; 8 nucleotides line up with TRBD1. V was pared by 7 bases and J by 0 bases, with 5 bases of the junction left unmatched. There are 13 residues in the CDR3. Per germline, CDR1 DFQATT and CDR2 SNEGSKA (reference sequence). The CDR3 spells CSGTGGVSYEQYF. CDR3 coding DNA: TGCAGTGGTACAGGGGGAGTCTCCTACGAGCAGTACTTC.

There are a few counts of this clonotype. V usage is TRBV7-6 and J usage is TRBJ2-7; D remains unclear. V lost 4 bases and J lost 3, with 7 bases in between. The germline CDR1 and CDR2 sequences are SGHVS and FNYEAQ. The CDR3 loop spans 12 amino acids. CDR3 loop: CASSSGHYEQYF. The DNA of the CDR3 is TGTGCCAGCAGCTCAGGCCACTACGAGCAGTACTTC.

The chain carries TRBV20-1 and TRBJ2-3, with D unresolved. This CDR3 is 11 amino acids long. The germline V gene has CDR1 DFQATT and CDR2 SNEGSKA (reference sequence). V was clipped by 6 bases and J by 2 bases, with 6 bases between them. The DNA of the CDR3 is TGCAGTGCCCCGTACACAGATACGCAGTATTTT. Its translation is CSAPYTDTQYF.

The rearrangement joins TRBV6-6 to TRBJ2-1, with D uncertain. Trimming took 5 bases from V and 6 from J, leaving 14 bases between them. The CDR3 covers 14 residues. CDR1 is MNHNY and CDR2 is SVGAGI in the germline V gene (reference sequence). This CDR3 reads CASSQGDWVNEQFF. The CDR3 DNA follows: TGTGCCAGCAGTCAAGGAGACTGGGTCAATGAGCAGTTCTTC.

The V call is TRBV10-3, the J call TRBJ2-7; the D gene could be TRBD1 or TRBD2 (6 bases each). V lost 5 bases and J 1 base, leaving 15 bases between the germline ends. The length of the CDR3 is 15 residues. Germline V lookup: CDR1 ENHRY, CDR2 SYGVKD. CDR3 in amino acids: CAISQNGGVSYEQYF. Written as DNA, the CDR3 is TGTGCCATCAGTCAAAACGGGGGCGTTTCCTACGAGCAGTACTTC.

The chain recombines TRBV3-1 with TRBJ1-2, with D perhaps matching TRBD1 (5 bases). Germline-derived CDR1 and CDR2 are LGHDT and YNNKEL (reference sequence). V was cut by 1 base and J by 7 bases, with 13 bases left in between. The CDR3 is made up of 14 amino acids. The CDR3 region is CASSQVEGQGGYTF. The CDR3 DNA reads as TGTGCCAGCAGCCAAGTAGAGGGGCAGGGTGGCTACACCTTC.

This clonotype was detected a few times. V usage is TRBV10-2 and J usage is TRBJ2-7; D unclear. The CDR3 has 12 amino acids. V was pared by 8 bases and J by 2 bases, with 10 bases between. In germline, CDR1 is WSHSY, CDR2 SAAADI. Here the CDR3 reads CASQGRTYEQYF. In nucleotides, the CDR3 is TGCGCCAGCCAAGGTAGGACCTACGAGCAGTACTTC.

The chain is built from TRBV14 and TRBJ2-3; perhaps TRBD2 as D (7 bases). CDR3 length equals 15 residues. The germline gives CDR1 SGHDN, CDR2 FVKESK. The ends were cut back, 2 bases at V and 5 bases at J, with 14 bases in the middle. CDR3 residues: CASSQIRGARDTQYF. Written as DNA, the CDR3 is TGTGCCAGCAGCCAAATCCGGGGGGCGAGAGATACGCAGTATTTT.

This sequence joins TRBV7-9 and TRBJ1-2; possibly TRBD1 for D (6 bases). With 5 bases removed from V and 6 bases from J, the gap between germline ends came to 22 bases. This CDR3 is 16 amino acids long. Looked up from germline, CDR1 is SEHNR and CDR2 is FQNEAQ (reference sequence). CDR3 DNA sequence: TGTGCCAGCAGCCCTCGGACAGAATACGCGACCGATGGCTACACCTTC. Amino acid sequence: CASSPRTEYATDGYTF.

This clonotype was found many times. This chain uses TRBV25-1 with TRBJ2-1; tentatively, D is TRBD2 (6 bases). V was trimmed by 1 base and J by 4 bases, leaving 11 bases between them. The CDR3 runs 15 residues. Germline V gene lookup returns CDR1 MGHDK and CDR2 SYGVNS. CDR3 in amino acids: CASSEFGTLYNEQFF. As DNA, the CDR3 is TGTGCCAGCAGTGAATTCGGGACTCTGTACAATGAGCAGTTCTTC.

The gene calls are TRBV12-3 or TRBV12-4 and TRBJ2-3; D remains ambiguous. V shed 6 bases and J shed 2 bases, with 15 bases lying between them. This CDR3 has 15 amino acids. CDR3 residues: CASSYPGLVTDTQYF. CDR3 coding DNA: TGTGCCAGCAGCTATCCGGGCTTAGTCACAGATACGCAGTATTTT.

The chain couples TRBV12-3 or TRBV12-4 to TRBJ2-7, with D unresolved. CDR3 length: 13 residues. With 0 bases removed from V and 6 bases from J, the gap between germline ends came to 9 bases. The CDR3 nucleotides are TGTGCCAGCAGTTTAGCGAAACTAAGCGAGCAGTACTTC. This encodes CASSLAKLSEQYF.

This chain connects TRBV18 to TRBJ2-1, with 8 bases fitting TRBD1. The CDR3 consists of 16 residues. V lost 5 bases to trimming and J lost 0 bases; unmatched junction nucleotides: 6. From germline, CDR1 is KGHSH and CDR2 LQKENI. The CDR3 coding sequence is TGTGCCAGCTCAATGAACAGGGGGAGCTCCTACAATGAGCAGTTCTTC. Translating it yields CASSMNRGSSYNEQFF. Based on the CDR3 plus reference TRBV18 and TRBJ2-1, the full variable domain is NAGVMQNPRHLVRRRGQEARLRCSPMKGHSHVYWYRQLPEEGLKFMVYLQKENIIDESGMPKERFSAEFPKEGPSILRIQQVVRGDSAAYFCASSMNRGSSYNEQFFGPGTRLTVL.

V usage is TRBV11-2 and J usage is TRBJ2-7, with 9 bases matching TRBD2. Germline V gene lookup returns CDR1 SGHAT and CDR2 FQNNGV. V trimming: 5 bases; J trimming: 3 bases; junction bases outside the gene matches: 14. CDR3 length equals 17 residues. In DNA form, the CDR3 reads TGTGCCAGCAGCGAATCGCTAGCGGGGAGATCCCTCTACGAGCAGTACTTC. Its protein is CASSESLAGRSLYEQYF.

The chain has TRBV5-1 and TRBJ2-5; TRBD1 matches 7 bases. This CDR3 has 15 residues. Germline V gene data show CDR1 as SGHRS and CDR2 as YFSETQ. Trimming cost V 4 bases and J 4 bases; bases outside gene matches: 10. The chain's CDR3 is CASSPTGDPPETQYF. The CDR3 DNA reads TGCGCCAGCAGCCCAACAGGGGACCCTCCAGAGACCCAGTACTTC.

There are a few counts of this clonotype. The chain recombines TRBV11-2 with TRBJ2-2; D might be TRBD2 (6 bases). The CDR3 consists of 15 residues. Germline V gene sequence: CDR1 SGHAT, CDR2 FQNNGV. V lost 4 bases and J lost 4, with 13 bases in between. The CDR3 loop is CASSWRDSLTGELFF. In nucleotides, the CDR3 is TGTGCCAGCAGCTGGAGGGACTCCCTCACCGGGGAGCTGTTTTTT.

This clonotype has just a few counts. This chain joins TRBV7-2 and TRBJ1-1; possible D gene TRBD1, 6 bases. Germline loops: CDR1 SGHTA, CDR2 FQGNSA. The length of the CDR3 is 15 residues. V shed 5 bases and J shed 5 bases, with 18 bases lying between them. The CDR3, as DNA: TGTGCCAGCAGCACTATTGGGGGGCTATCGACTGAAGCTTTCTTT. This translates into CASSTIGGLSTEAFF.

The rearrangement joins TRBV5-1 to TRBJ1-1; D call uncertain. CDR3 length: 15 amino acids. Germline CDR1 SGHRS, CDR2 YFSETQ. Trimming took off 0 bases at V and 0 bases at J, with 9 bases between the two ends. CDR3 sequence reads: CASSLEWSVNTEAFF. DNA for the CDR3: TGCGCCAGCAGCTTGGAGTGGTCGGTGAACACTGAAGCTTTCTTT.

The J gene is TRBJ2-3, the V gene TRBV6-2 or TRBV6-3; possible D gene TRBD1, 6 bases. Looked up from germline, CDR1 is MNHEY and CDR2 is SVGEGT. Trimming cost V 7 bases and J 4 bases, with 12 bases left between them. The CDR3 contains 13 residues. Written as DNA, the CDR3 is TGTGCCAGCACCAACAGGGCGGCAGATACGCAGTATTTT. Its translation: CASTNRAADTQYF.

V is TRBV12-3 or TRBV12-4 and J is TRBJ2-7, with D possibly TRBD2 on 6 matching bases. The CDR3 has 14 residues. Between the trimmed V and J ends, which lost 7 bases and 3 bases, there was a span of 16 bases. CDR3 in DNA: TGTGCCAGCACCACTCCGGGAGCCCTCTACGAGCAGTACTTC. This gives the protein CASTTPGALYEQYF.

This clonotype was detected only once. The germline gene is not matched at one end of the junction; a read error may be the cause. This CDR3 reads CAGSSREGAAFF. CDR3 coding DNA: TGTGCCGGCAGTTCAAGGGAGGGGGCGGCTTTCTTT. The rearrangement uses TRBV6-5 and TRBJ1-1; 7 bases align to TRBD1. The length of the CDR3 is 12 residues. The germline gives CDR1 MNHEY, CDR2 SVGAGI.

In this sample, this clonotype turned up a few times. CDR3 region: CASSLRLAGRSGTQYF. For the CDR3, the DNA is TGTGCCAGCAGCTTACGGCTAGCGGGACGATCCGGTACGCAGTATTTT. This chain uses TRBV7-2 with TRBJ2-3; TRBD2 aligns across 9 bases. The CDR3 length is 16 residues. The junction had 11 bases not matched to a gene; V was cut back by 2 bases and J by 8 bases. Per germline, CDR1 SGHTA and CDR2 FQGNSA.